These T cell receptor beta chains were read from a single sample in a study of blood T cells in healthy people across ages. One entry per CDR3 protein results from TCRdb running MiXCR on the 5' RACE reads. The sample includes about 750,000 distinct CDR3 sequences, 40% to 65% of them seen just once. The sample was blood. The receptors originated from a man at least 80 years old in good health. Both conserved end residues are part of each CDR3. A D gene is named only where the DNA matches it firmly. Some rows have no size entry. The others give once, few or many, or a class for an expanded clone.

abundance: .
len: 15
j_gene: TRBJ1-1
v_gene: TRBV7-9
d_gene: TRBD1
CDR3nt: TGTGCCAGCAGCGACCGGGACAGGGGGCTTGGTGAAGCTTTCTTT
CDR3aa: CASSDRDRGLGEAFF

abundance: .
len: 14
j_gene: TRBJ1-3
v_gene: TRBV25-1
d_gene: .
CDR3nt: TGTGCCAGCAGCCTAGGACAGACTGGAAACACCATATATTTT
CDR3aa: CASSLGQTGNTIYF

abundance: .
len: 12
j_gene: TRBJ2-3
v_gene: TRBV10-3
d_gene: .
CDR3nt: TGTGCCATCAGTGTATCGGTAGATACGCAGTATTTT
CDR3aa: CAISVSVDTQYF

abundance: many
len: 14
j_gene: TRBJ2-1
v_gene: TRBV20-1
d_gene: TRBD1
CDR3nt: TGCAGTGCTAGTGGGGACAGGGCTGGCAATGAGCAGTTCTTC
CDR3aa: CSASGDRAGNEQFF

abundance: .
len: 14
j_gene: TRBJ2-1
v_gene: TRBV28
d_gene: TRBD2
CDR3nt: TGTGCCAGCAGTCCCCCCAGCGGGATAAAAGAGCAGTTCTTC
CDR3aa: CASSPPSGIKEQFF

abundance: few
len: 15
j_gene: TRBJ2-1
v_gene: TRBV12-3/TRBV12-4
d_gene: TRBD2
CDR3nt: TGTGCCAGCAGTGGTCCGGTGTCTAGCGGGAATGAGCAGTTCTTC
CDR3aa: CASSGPVSSGNEQFF

abundance: .
len: 15
j_gene: TRBJ2-7
v_gene: TRBV6-6
d_gene: .
CDR3nt: TGTGCCAGCAGTTATCGCAATGGGCTGGTCTACGAGCAGTACTTC
CDR3aa: CASSYRNGLVYEQYF

abundance: few
len: 15
j_gene: TRBJ2-7
v_gene: TRBV12-3/TRBV12-4
d_gene: TRBD2
CDR3nt: TGTGCCAGCACCCGGTCTAGCGGAGGCTCCTACGAGCAGTACTTC
CDR3aa: CASTRSSGGSYEQYF

abundance: few
len: 16
j_gene: TRBJ2-4
v_gene: TRBV7-2
d_gene: .
CDR3nt: TGTGCCAGCAGCCCTACCTTTCAGGAAGCCAAAAACATTCAGTACTTC
CDR3aa: CASSPTFQEAKNIQYF

abundance: .
len: 15
j_gene: TRBJ1-1
v_gene: TRBV7-2
d_gene: TRBD1
CDR3nt: TGTGCCAGCAGCTTGGGACAGGAGTGGAACACTGAAGCTTTCTTT
CDR3aa: CASSLGQEWNTEAFF

abundance: .
len: 20
j_gene: TRBJ2-1
v_gene: TRBV10-1
d_gene: TRBD2
CDR3nt: TGCGCCAGCAGTGTTGGGCCGGGACTAGCGGGAGTTGGATCCTACAATGAGCAGTTCTTC
CDR3aa: CASSVGPGLAGVGSYNEQFF

abundance: few
len: 14
j_gene: TRBJ1-2
v_gene: TRBV25-1
d_gene: .
CDR3nt: TGTGCCAGCAGTGACAGGACCAGGAGCTATGGCTACACCTTC
CDR3aa: CASSDRTRSYGYTF

abundance: .
len: 14
j_gene: TRBJ2-7
v_gene: TRBV4-2
d_gene: TRBD2
CDR3nt: TGTGCCAGCAGCCAAGCCAGCGGGAGTTTCGAGCAGTACTTC
CDR3aa: CASSQASGSFEQYF

abundance: few
len: 13
j_gene: TRBJ1-1
v_gene: TRBV27
d_gene: .
CDR3nt: TGTGCCAGCAGTTTATTACGGAGCACTGAAGCTTTCTTT
CDR3aa: CASSLLRSTEAFF

abundance: .
len: 15
j_gene: TRBJ2-5
v_gene: TRBV7-2
d_gene: .
CDR3nt: TGTGCCAGCAGCTTAGACAACAGGCCGAACAATGAGCAGTACTTC
CDR3aa: CASSLDNRPNNEQYF

abundance: once
len: 15
j_gene: TRBJ2-3
v_gene: TRBV20-1
d_gene: TRBD2
CDR3nt: TGCAGTGCTAGAGGAGGCGGGAGCCGGACAGATACGCAGTATTTT
CDR3aa: CSARGGGSRTDTQYF

abundance: .
len: 16
j_gene: TRBJ1-1
v_gene: TRBV6-6
d_gene: TRBD1
CDR3nt: TGTGCCAGCAGGCCGGACAGGGGTTGGACCAACACTGAAGCTTTCTTT
CDR3aa: CASRPDRGWTNTEAFF

abundance: many
len: 15
j_gene: TRBJ2-7
v_gene: TRBV29-1
d_gene: .
CDR3nt: TGCAGCGTTGCAAATTCCGGGACCTCCAACTACGAGCAGTACTTC
CDR3aa: CSVANSGTSNYEQYF

abundance: .
len: 17
j_gene: TRBJ2-2
v_gene: TRBV5-1
d_gene: TRBD1
CDR3nt: TGCGCCAGCAGCTCACCACCGGGACAGGGTAACACCGGGGAGCTGTTTTTT
CDR3aa: CASSSPPGQGNTGELFF

abundance: .
len: 14
j_gene: TRBJ1-2
v_gene: TRBV12-3/TRBV12-4
d_gene: .
CDR3nt: TGTGCCAGCAGCGGACAGTACGCTAACTATGGCTACACCTTC
CDR3aa: CASSGQYANYGYTF

abundance: .
len: 14
j_gene: TRBJ2-5
v_gene: TRBV27
d_gene: .
CDR3nt: TGTGCCAGCAGGTTTGGGGGACGCGGAGAGACCCAGTACTTC
CDR3aa: CASRFGGRGETQYF

abundance: .
len: 16
j_gene: TRBJ2-7
v_gene: TRBV5-1
d_gene: TRBD1
CDR3nt: TGCGCCAGCAGTCCGGGACAGGTCCTCAGAACCTACGAGCAGTACTTC
CDR3aa: CASSPGQVLRTYEQYF

abundance: once
len: 15
j_gene: TRBJ2-5
v_gene: TRBV18
d_gene: .
CDR3nt: TGTGCCAGCTCACCACGGAGAACCTACCAAGAGACCCAGTACTTC
CDR3aa: CASSPRRTYQETQYF

abundance: .
len: 14
j_gene: TRBJ2-1
v_gene: TRBV14
d_gene: TRBD2
CDR3nt: TGTGCCAGCAGCCGGGGACTAGACCCCAAGGAGCAGTTCTTC
CDR3aa: CASSRGLDPKEQFF

abundance: few
len: 14
j_gene: TRBJ2-7
v_gene: TRBV2
d_gene: TRBD2
CDR3nt: TGTGCCAGCAGCCGTAGCGGGGGGACCTACGAGCAGTACTTC
CDR3aa: CASSRSGGTYEQYF

abundance: .
len: 15
j_gene: TRBJ2-7
v_gene: TRBV20-1
d_gene: TRBD2
CDR3nt: TGCAGTGCTAGGACCGCGCGGGGGGCCCCCTACGAGCAGTACTTC
CDR3aa: CSARTARGAPYEQYF

abundance: .
len: 15
j_gene: TRBJ2-1
v_gene: TRBV5-6
d_gene: TRBD2
CDR3nt: TGTGCCAGCAGTGACGCGGGGGGAGCCTACAATGAGCAGTTCTTC
CDR3aa: CASSDAGGAYNEQFF

abundance: .
len: 14
j_gene: TRBJ1-2
v_gene: TRBV12-3/TRBV12-4
d_gene: TRBD1
CDR3nt: TGTGCCAGCAATGGGGACAGGGCGAACTATGGCTACACCTTC
CDR3aa: CASNGDRANYGYTF

abundance: few
len: 16
j_gene: TRBJ2-7
v_gene: TRBV12-3/TRBV12-4
d_gene: TRBD1
CDR3nt: TGTGCCAGCAGGGGCGGAGGGACAGGGTTTGGCAACGAGCAGTACTTC
CDR3aa: CASRGGGTGFGNEQYF

abundance: few
len: 14
j_gene: TRBJ1-5
v_gene: TRBV29-1
d_gene: TRBD1
CDR3nt: TGCAGCGTTGCACTGACAGGGATCAATCAGCCCCAGCATTTT
CDR3aa: CSVALTGINQPQHF

abundance: few
len: 16
j_gene: TRBJ2-5
v_gene: TRBV9
d_gene: TRBD2
CDR3nt: TGTGCCAGCAGCGTAGGACCGGGACTACCGGGAGAGACCCAGTACTTC
CDR3aa: CASSVGPGLPGETQYF

abundance: .
len: 14
j_gene: TRBJ2-7
v_gene: TRBV27
d_gene: .
CDR3nt: TGTGCCAGCAGTTTATCCAGGGATAACTATGAGCAGTACTTC
CDR3aa: CASSLSRDNYEQYF

abundance: few
len: 14
j_gene: TRBJ2-7
v_gene: TRBV12-3/TRBV12-4
d_gene: TRBD1
CDR3nt: TGTGCCAGCAGTGCGACAGGGGTACTAAACGAGCAGTACTTC
CDR3aa: CASSATGVLNEQYF

abundance: once
len: 14
j_gene: TRBJ1-1
v_gene: TRBV20-1
d_gene: TRBD1
CDR3nt: TGCAGTGCCTTGACAGGGGCCTTGAACACTGAAGCTTTCTTT
CDR3aa: CSALTGALNTEAFF

abundance: .
len: 14
j_gene: TRBJ2-1
v_gene: TRBV20-1
d_gene: .
CDR3nt: TGCAGTGCTAGTGAGGGGAACTCCCCCCTCGAGCAGTTCTTC
CDR3aa: CSASEGNSPLEQFF

abundance: .
len: 11
j_gene: TRBJ1-1
v_gene: TRBV12-3/TRBV12-4
d_gene: .
CDR3nt: TGTGCCAGCAGTTTTAAGGGGGTTGCTTTCTTT
CDR3aa: CASSFKGVAFF

abundance: .
len: 15
j_gene: TRBJ2-3
v_gene: TRBV20-1
d_gene: .
CDR3nt: TGCAGTGCTAGAGGGTTCACTAGCAGAACAGATACGCAGTATTTT
CDR3aa: CSARGFTSRTDTQYF

abundance: few
len: 15
j_gene: TRBJ2-1
v_gene: TRBV7-2
d_gene: TRBD2
CDR3nt: TGTGCCAGCAGCTTCATAGCGGGAGGGGGTAATGAGCAGTTCTTC
CDR3aa: CASSFIAGGGNEQFF

abundance: .
len: 14
j_gene: TRBJ1-2
v_gene: TRBV20-1
d_gene: .
CDR3nt: TGCAGTGCTCCTAACAGGGTCGGATCTTATGGCTGCACCTTC
CDR3aa: CSAPNRVGSYGCTF

abundance: .
len: 15
j_gene: TRBJ2-7
v_gene: TRBV4-2
d_gene: TRBD1
CDR3nt: TGTGCCAGCAGCCAAGTAGGACAGGGAGACCGCGAGCAGTACTTC
CDR3aa: CASSQVGQGDREQYF

abundance: .
len: 13
j_gene: TRBJ2-3
v_gene: TRBV10-3
d_gene: TRBD1
CDR3nt: TGTGCCATCAGTGAGGGGGCAGGGGGTCGGGCGTATTTT
CDR3aa: CAISEGAGGRAYF

abundance: .
len: 16
j_gene: TRBJ2-3
v_gene: TRBV21-1
d_gene: .
CDR3nt: TGTGCCGGCAGCAAAGCGGGACAGGTCCGCAACGATACGCAGTATTTT
CDR3aa: CAGSKAGQVRNDTQYF

abundance: .
len: 20
j_gene: TRBJ2-3
v_gene: TRBV14
d_gene: TRBD2
CDR3nt: TGTGCCAGCAGCCAAGTTTTGTGGACTAGTGGGGACGGGAACACAGATACGCAGTATTTT
CDR3aa: CASSQVLWTSGDGNTDTQYF

abundance: .
len: 15
j_gene: TRBJ2-7
v_gene: TRBV27
d_gene: TRBD1
CDR3nt: TGTGCCAGCATTAAGACAGGGGACAGCTCCTACGAGCAGTACTTC
CDR3aa: CASIKTGDSSYEQYF

abundance: .
len: 15
j_gene: TRBJ2-6
v_gene: TRBV10-3
d_gene: TRBD2
CDR3nt: TGTGCCATCGGGGGGGAAAACTCTGGGGCCAACGTCCTGACTTTC
CDR3aa: CAIGGENSGANVLTF

abundance: .
len: 14
j_gene: TRBJ2-6
v_gene: TRBV29-1
d_gene: .
CDR3nt: TGCAGCGCCATACAGGTGAGAGGGGCCAACGTCCTGACTTTC
CDR3aa: CSAIQVRGANVLTF

abundance: .
len: 15
j_gene: TRBJ2-7
v_gene: TRBV7-2
d_gene: TRBD1
CDR3nt: TGTGCCAGCAGCCCTTCAATTGGGACAGGGTACGAGCAGTACTTC
CDR3aa: CASSPSIGTGYEQYF

abundance: .
len: 12
j_gene: TRBJ2-1
v_gene: TRBV5-1
d_gene: TRBD2
CDR3nt: TGCGCCAGCGGGCGGGAGAACAATGAGCAGTTCTTC
CDR3aa: CASGRENNEQFF

abundance: .
len: 13
j_gene: TRBJ1-2
v_gene: TRBV12-3/TRBV12-4
d_gene: .
CDR3nt: TGTGCCAGCACCCTATCCGGGGGGTCTGGCTACACCTTC
CDR3aa: CASTLSGGSGYTF

abundance: .
len: 16
j_gene: TRBJ2-1
v_gene: TRBV2
d_gene: .
CDR3nt: TGTGCCAGCAGTTCTGCGGGAAGTAGGGGACAAGAGACCCAGTTCTTC
CDR3aa: CASSSAGSRGQETQFF

abundance: .
len: 15
j_gene: TRBJ1-5
v_gene: TRBV20-1
d_gene: .
CDR3nt: TGCAGTGCTAGAGACGCAATCCTGGGCAATCAGCCCCAGCATTTT
CDR3aa: CSARDAILGNQPQHF